This passage covers 31 T cell receptor beta chains from one sample sequenced in a study of T cell changes during pregnancy in multiple sclerosis. The table came from immunoSEQ multiplex PCR; TCRdb's copy has only in-frame clones and leaves some out. The sample has under 40,000 clones, around 90% seen once. The sequencing here drew on peripheral blood, taken in the third trimester of pregnancy. These receptors were collected from a female donor in good health, enrolled as a control in a pregnancy study.

The CDR3 region has the DNA TGTGCCAGCAGTACGCGGGGACAGGGGAACACTGAAGCTTTCTTT. Protein: CASSTRGQGNTEAFF. The rearrangement links TRBV28 to TRBJ1-1; 9 nucleotides line up with TRBD1. CDR3 length: 15 amino acids. Per the germline V gene, CDR1 is MDHEN and CDR2 is SYDVKM. Trimming cost V 5 bases and J 1 base; bases outside gene matches: 5. The full variable domain, with the rest looked up from reference TRBV28 and TRBJ1-1, is DVKVTQSSRYLVKRTGEKVFLECVQDMDHENMFWYRQDPGLGLRLIYFSYDVKMKEKGDIPEGYSVSREKKERFSLILESASTNQTSMYLCASSTRGQGNTEAFFGQGTRLTVV.

The chain uses TRBV5-6 and TRBJ2-7; 8 bases are shared with TRBD1. The V gene's germline CDR1 is SGHDT and CDR2 YYEEEE. This CDR3 is 16 amino acids long. V gave up 2 bases and J gave up 0 bases; unmatched junction bases: 7. The CDR3 coding sequence is TGTGCCAGCAGCTTCGGACAGGGCGGTAGCTCCTACGAGCAGTACTTC. Protein sequence: CASSFGQGGSSYEQYF.

The chain employs TRBV5-6 and TRBJ2-7; D is possibly TRBD1 (6 bases). V gave up 4 bases and J gave up 5 bases, with 22 bases separating them. Germline assignment: CDR1 SGHDT and CDR2 YYEEEE. This CDR3 is 16 amino acids long. Written as DNA, the CDR3 is TGTGCCAGCAGCCCCGAGACAGGCCCCGCCGAGCACGAGCAGTACTTC. Its protein product is CASSPETGPAEHEQYF.

V usage is TRBV5-1 and J usage is TRBJ1-4; 8 bases map to TRBD1. The CDR3 contains 16 residues. CDR1 and CDR2 (germline): SGHRS, YFSETQ. Trimming at V came to 0 bases and at J to 3 bases, leaving 4 bases not matched to a gene. Here the CDR3 reads CASSLGQGKSNEKLFF. The DNA for the CDR3 is TGCGCCAGCAGCTTGGGACAGGGGAAGTCTAATGAAAAACTGTTTTTT.

The chain is built from TRBV13 and TRBJ2-1, with TRBD1 matching over 8 bases. Germline assignment: CDR1 PRHDT and CDR2 FYEKMQ (reference sequence). The CDR3 is 16 residues long. Germline trimming cut 5 bases from V and 1 base from J; bases unmatched to any gene: 7. DNA of the CDR3: TGTGCCAGCAGCCGAGAAACAGGGGGTTCCTACAATGAGCAGTTCTTC. Translation gives CASSRETGGSYNEQFF.

This chain joins TRBV7-2 and TRBJ1-6, with D possibly TRBD1 on 6 matching bases. V was trimmed by 5 bases and J by 9 bases, leaving 17 bases between them. Germline CDR1 SGHTA, CDR2 FQGNSA. This CDR3 is 15 amino acids long. The CDR3 loop is CASSEDWTVGSPLHF. As DNA, the CDR3 is TGTGCCAGCAGCGAGGACTGGACAGTGGGTTCACCCCTCCACTTT.

The chain uses TRBV5-4 and TRBJ2-1; D unclear. Germline assignment: CDR1 SGHNT and CDR2 YYREEE (reference sequence). The CDR3 is 13 residues long. Trimming took 4 bases from V and 7 from J, leaving 12 bases between them. CDR3 sequence (DNA): TGTGCCAGCAGCACGTTTGACGGGAATGAGCAGTTCTTC. Its translation: CASSTFDGNEQFF.

The chain carries TRBV29-1 and TRBJ1-1; 10 bases agree with TRBD1. Germline V gene data show CDR1 as SQVTM and CDR2 as ANQGSEA. V lost 8 bases and J lost 7; bases outside the gene matches: 13. CDR3 length: 14 residues. The CDR3 bases are TGCAGCCTAGAGATGGACAGGGGGTTGGGTGAAGCTTTCTTT. Translated, it gives CSLEMDRGLGEAFF.

This chain uses TRBV5-1 with TRBJ2-7; 11 bases line up with TRBD1. Germline CDR1 and CDR2: SGHRS and YFSETQ. The CDR3 is 17 residues long. J lost 4 bases, V lost 4 bases, and 13 bases had no gene match. In DNA, the CDR3 is TGCGCCAGCAGCCCGGACCCCCGGGACAGGGGGGCTTACGAGCAGTACTTC. It specifies CASSPDPRDRGAYEQYF. The variable domain in full, with the rest retrieved from reference TRBV5-1 and TRBJ2-7, is KAGVTQTPRYLIKTRGQQVTLSCSPISGHRSVSWYQQTPGQGLQFLFEYFSETQRNKGNFPGRFSGRQFSNSRSEMNVSTLELGDSALYLCASSPDPRDRGAYEQYFGPGTRLTVT.

V is TRBV27 and J is TRBJ2-7; perhaps TRBD1 as D (6 bases). Germline-derived CDR1 and CDR2 are MNHEY and SMNVEV (reference sequence). This CDR3 spans 14 amino acids. V lost 3 bases and J lost 2, with 11 bases in between. The DNA for the CDR3 is TGTGCCAGCAGTTTTGCAGGGGACGCCTACGAGCAGTACTTC. It translates to CASSFAGDAYEQYF.

V is TRBV2 and J is TRBJ1-1, with TRBD1 matching over 7 bases. In germline, CDR1 is SNHLY, CDR2 FYNNEI. V was pared by 6 bases and J by 4 bases, with 5 bases of the junction left unmatched. The CDR3 has 13 amino acids. CDR3 DNA sequence: TGTGCCAGCAGGGTGGCAGGGGGCACTGAAGCTTTCTTT. Protein product: CASRVAGGTEAFF.

This chain connects TRBV20-1 to TRBJ2-1; 8 positions match TRBD1. The CDR3 covers 11 residues. Trimming removed 3 bases from V and 10 bases from J; junction bases left unmatched: 2. Germline-derived CDR1 and CDR2 are DFQATT and SNEGSKA (reference sequence). Here the CDR3 DNA reads TGCAGTGCTAGGAGGGACAGGGAGCAGTTCTTC. Its protein is CSARRDREQFF.

The chain links TRBV28 to TRBJ2-7; no clear D. This CDR3 contains 11 residues. Germline values: CDR1 MDHEN, CDR2 SYDVKM. Trimming took 3 bases from V and 4 from J, leaving 4 bases between them. The chain's CDR3 is CASSLEYEQYF. Written as DNA, the CDR3 is TGTGCCAGCAGTTTGGAGTACGAGCAGTACTTC.

This chain joins TRBV7-9 and TRBJ2-5; 10 bases line up with TRBD2. There are 16 residues in the CDR3. The germline CDR1 and CDR2 sequences are SEHNR and FQNEAQ (reference sequence). V lost 10 bases to trimming and J lost 5 bases; unmatched junction nucleotides: 16. DNA for the CDR3: TGTGCCACCTACGACGGAGCGGGAGGGCCTCGGGAGACCCAGTACTTC. Protein product: CATYDGAGGPRETQYF.

The chain has TRBV6-5 and TRBJ1-1; the D is unclear. CDR1 and CDR2 (germline): MNHEY, SVGAGI. The V end was cut by 0 bases, the J end by 3 bases, with 2 bases between. The CDR3 runs to 12 residues. The CDR3 bases are TGTGCCAGCAGTTACTCCGACACTGAAGCTTTCTTT. Amino acid sequence: CASSYSDTEAFF.

The J gene is TRBJ1-5, the V gene TRBV6-1; the D gene is possibly TRBD1 (5 bases). Germline CDR1 is MNHNS and CDR2 is SASEGT. This CDR3 has 15 residues. The V end lost 1 base, the J end lost 3 bases, and 10 bases lay between the germline ends. The CDR3 DNA follows: TGTGCCAGCAGTGAAGGGGGCCTGGTCAATCAGCCCCAGCATTTT. Its translation is CASSEGGLVNQPQHF.

V gene TRBV2 combines with J gene TRBJ2-5, with 14 bases fitting TRBD2. The J call may be faulty, since TRBJ2-7 better matches the DNA end. There are 18 residues in the CDR3. CDR1 SNHLY and CDR2 FYNNEI come from the germline V gene. The CDR3 loop is CASSLGLAGGLGSYEQYF. The CDR3 DNA follows: TGTGCCAGCAGCTTAGGACTAGCGGGAGGATTAGGCTCCTACGAGCAGTACTTC.

This chain joins TRBV9 and TRBJ2-2; TRBD1 is a possible D gene (6 bases). The CDR3 loop spans 17 amino acids. V lost 4 bases and J 0 bases, leaving 16 bases between the germline ends. Germline V lookup: CDR1 SGDLS, CDR2 YYNGEE. The CDR3 loop is CASSLRGAGPNTGELFF. CDR3 nucleotides: TGTGCCAGCAGCCTCAGGGGTGCCGGACCGAACACCGGGGAGCTGTTTTTT.

J is TRBJ2-7 and V is TRBV2; a possible D gene is TRBD2 (6 bases). This CDR3 has 15 amino acids. Trimming shortened V by 6 bases and J by 0 bases, and 15 bases separated the two germline ends. Germline CDR1 reads SNHLY; CDR2 reads FYNNEI. CDR3 sequence (DNA): TGTGCCAGCAGCGCAAGCGGGTGGAGCTCCTACGAGCAGTACTTC. Amino acids: CASSASGWSSYEQYF.

The CDR3 is CASSLGGGGGANVLTF. The CDR3 DNA is TGTGCCAGCAGCTTAGGAGGGGGCGGTGGGGCCAACGTCCTGACTTTC. The V and J genes are TRBV11-3 and TRBJ2-6; 7 nucleotides line up with TRBD1. This CDR3 region has 16 residues. Germline assignment: CDR1 SGHNT and CDR2 YENEEA. Germline trimming cut 1 base from V and 3 bases from J; bases unmatched to any gene: 3. Based on the CDR3 plus reference TRBV11-3 and TRBJ2-6, the full variable domain is EAGVVQSPRYKIIEKKQPVAFWCNPISGHNTLYWYLQNLGQGPELLIRYENEEAVDDSQLPKDRFSAERLKGVDSTLKIQPAELGDSAVYLCASSLGGGGGANVLTFGAGSRLTVL.

This chain uses TRBV9 with TRBJ1-1; no clear D. V was pared by 0 bases and J by 2 bases, with 5 bases between. CDR1 SGDLS and CDR2 YYNGEE come from the germline V gene. The CDR3 has 13 amino acids. The CDR3 is CASSVAPNTEAFF. The CDR3 nucleotides are TGTGCCAGCAGCGTAGCCCCAAACACTGAAGCTTTCTTT. Full variable domain (missing parts from reference TRBV9 and TRBJ1-1): DSGVTQTPKHLITATGQRVTLRCSPRSGDLSVYWYQQSLDQGLQFLIQYYNGEERAKGNILERFSAQQFPDLHSELNLSSLELGDSALYFCASSVAPNTEAFFGQGTRLTVV.

The chain employs TRBV6-1 and TRBJ2-5; D is perhaps TRBD1 (5 bases). Looked up from germline, CDR1 is MNHNS and CDR2 is SASEGT. Trimming cost V 1 base and J 5 bases, with 20 bases left between them. This CDR3 is 17 amino acids long. Here the CDR3 DNA reads TGTGCCAGCAGTGAAGGTCCGGTCGGACACCCGAAGGAGACCCAGTACTTC. It is translated as CASSEGPVGHPKETQYF.

This rearrangement joins TRBV29-1 to TRBJ2-7, with 12 positions matching TRBD1. The CDR3 sequence is 16 residues long. Germline CDR1 is SQVTM and CDR2 is ANQGSEA. The junction had 11 bases not matched to a gene; V was cut back by 7 bases and J by 1 base. CDR3 amino acids: CSAGTGGALRSYEQYF. Written as DNA, the CDR3 is TGCAGCGCCGGGACAGGGGGCGCGTTGAGATCCTACGAGCAGTACTTC.

The chain recombines TRBV5-3 with TRBJ1-5, with D tentatively TRBD1 (5 bases). TRBV5-3 is reported as an ORF; its role is uncertain. The CDR3 is made up of 14 amino acids. With 2 bases removed from V and 6 bases from J, the gap between germline ends came to 12 bases. CDR3 protein: CARSFRQGAQPQHF. CDR3 DNA: TGTGCCAGAAGCTTCCGCCAAGGGGCTCAGCCCCAGCATTTT.

V usage is TRBV5-4 and J usage is TRBJ1-2; D perhaps matches TRBD1 (5 bases). Germline CDR1 is SGHNT and CDR2 is YYREEE (reference sequence). The length of the CDR3 is 13 residues. V lost 4 bases and J lost 2, with 9 bases in between. The CDR3 protein is CASSRAGNYGYTF. The CDR3 DNA follows: TGTGCCAGCAGCCGTGCAGGGAACTATGGCTACACCTTC.

The gene calls are TRBV6-1 and TRBJ2-3; perhaps TRBD2 as D (6 bases). The germline V gene encodes CDR1 MNHNS and CDR2 SASEGT. Trimming cost V 5 bases and J 1 base, with 7 bases left between them. The CDR3 extends over 13 amino acids. DNA of the CDR3: TGTGCCAGCAGTTCGGGGGGCACAGATACGCAGTATTTT. Residues: CASSSGGTDTQYF.

Written as DNA, the CDR3 is TGTGCCAGCAGCCCGACAGGGGGCTACGAGCAGTACTTC. Translated, it gives CASSPTGGYEQYF. The rearrangement uses TRBV7-9 and TRBJ2-5; 9 nucleotides align to TRBD1. The J call is uncertain, as TRBJ2-7 better fits the DNA end. There are 13 residues in the CDR3. The germline V gene encodes CDR1 SEHNR and CDR2 FQNEAQ (reference sequence).

CDR3 coding DNA: TGTGCCAGCTCACTCAGGAAGAACACCGGGGAGCTGTTTTTT. This codes for CASSLRKNTGELFF. The chain has TRBV18 and TRBJ2-2; D is unclear. The germline V gene encodes CDR1 KGHSH and CDR2 LQKENI. This CDR3 region has 14 residues. Trimming removed 4 bases at V and 1 base at J, with 7 bases between.

The gene calls are TRBV4-2 and TRBJ2-3; maybe TRBD2 (7 bases). Germline V gene sequence: CDR1 LGHNA, CDR2 YNFKEQ. CDR3 size: 17 residues. Trimming pared 5 bases from V and 1 base from J, leaving 19 bases between. The CDR3 nucleotides read TGTGCCAGCAGCGAGTACTCGGGGGGCCGGGGCACAGATACGCAGTATTTT. Its translation is CASSEYSGGRGTDTQYF.

The chain employs TRBV5-5 and TRBJ1-2, with TRBD1 identical over 10 bases. This CDR3 has 13 amino acids. The junction had 3 bases not matched to a gene; V was cut back by 4 bases and J by 6 bases. The germline V gene has CDR1 SGHKS and CDR2 YYEKEE (reference sequence). Here the CDR3 DNA reads TGTGCCAGCAGCCAGGACAGGGGGAATGGCTACACCTTC. It is translated as CASSQDRGNGYTF.

The gene calls are TRBV15 and TRBJ1-1; D might be TRBD1 (5 bases). CDR1 and CDR2 (germline): LNHNV, YYDKDF (reference sequence). Trimming stripped 4 bases from V and 7 bases from J, with 19 bases between. The CDR3 contains 15 residues. The chain's CDR3 is CATSTRLTGRNEAFF. In DNA, the CDR3 is TGTGCCACCAGCACCCGACTTACAGGACGAAATGAAGCTTTCTTT.